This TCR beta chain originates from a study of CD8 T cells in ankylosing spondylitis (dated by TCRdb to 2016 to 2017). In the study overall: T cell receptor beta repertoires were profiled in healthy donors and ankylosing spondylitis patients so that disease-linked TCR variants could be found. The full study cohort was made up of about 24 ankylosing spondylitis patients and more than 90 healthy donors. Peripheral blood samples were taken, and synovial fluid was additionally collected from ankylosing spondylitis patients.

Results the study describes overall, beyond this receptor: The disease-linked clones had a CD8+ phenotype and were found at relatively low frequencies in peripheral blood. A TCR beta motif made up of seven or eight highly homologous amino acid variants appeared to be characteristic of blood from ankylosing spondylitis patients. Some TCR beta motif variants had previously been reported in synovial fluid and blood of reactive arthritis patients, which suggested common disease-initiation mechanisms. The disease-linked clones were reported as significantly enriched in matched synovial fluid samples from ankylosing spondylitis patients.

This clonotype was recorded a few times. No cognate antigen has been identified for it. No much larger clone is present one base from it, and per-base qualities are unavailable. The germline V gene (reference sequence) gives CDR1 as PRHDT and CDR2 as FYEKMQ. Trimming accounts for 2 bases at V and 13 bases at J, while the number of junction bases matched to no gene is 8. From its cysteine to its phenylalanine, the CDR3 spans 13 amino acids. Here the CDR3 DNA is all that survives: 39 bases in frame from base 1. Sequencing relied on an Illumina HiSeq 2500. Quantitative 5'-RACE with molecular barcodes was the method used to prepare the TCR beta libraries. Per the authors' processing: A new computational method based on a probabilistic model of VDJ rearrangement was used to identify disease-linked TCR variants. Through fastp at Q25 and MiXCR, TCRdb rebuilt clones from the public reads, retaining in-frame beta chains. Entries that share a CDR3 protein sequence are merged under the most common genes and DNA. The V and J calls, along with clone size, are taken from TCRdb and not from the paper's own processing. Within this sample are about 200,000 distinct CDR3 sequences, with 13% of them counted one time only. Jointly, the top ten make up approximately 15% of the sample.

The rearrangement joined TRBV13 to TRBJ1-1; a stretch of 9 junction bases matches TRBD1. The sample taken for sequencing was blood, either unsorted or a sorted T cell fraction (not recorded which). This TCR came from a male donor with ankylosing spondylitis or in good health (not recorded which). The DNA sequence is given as TGTGCCAGCAGCTTAACAGGGGGCGCCGAGGTTTTCTTT. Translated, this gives CASSLTGGAEVFF. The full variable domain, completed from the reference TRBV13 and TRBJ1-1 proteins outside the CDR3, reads AAGVIQSPRHLIKEKRETATLKCYPIPRHDTVYWYQQGPGQDPQFLISFYEKMQSDKGSIPDRFSAQQFSDYHSELNMSSLELGDSALYFCASSLTGGAEVFFGQGTRLTVV.